This TCR beta chain is from a study of T cell clones after liver transplantation. The overall study: Tolerance: complete withdrawal held at least one year, liver enzymes staying within twice normal. Timepoints were pre-transplant, pre-withdrawal, and after withdrawal was completed or failed.

General study results and limits: Graft donor-reactive T cells may have migrated into the graft rather than being deleted.

Unstimulated PBMCs were sorted into CD3+CD4+ and CD3+CD8+ populations. This table comes from immunoSEQ multiplex PCR, and its TCRdb copy is limited to in-frame clones, with some not included. This table holds roughly 100,000 clones, about 86% found once. About this clone itself: Its antigen is undetermined.

The sequencing here drew on CD4+ T cells from blood, taken around 4 years after liver transplant. The TCR sequence derives from a human patient who received a liver transplant. These T cells may partly come from the graft donor.

Here the CDR3 reads CASSLASGDQPQHF. The CDR3 nucleotides read TGTGCCAGCAGCTTAGCCTCGGGGGATCAGCCCCAGCATTTT. The gene calls are TRBV7-9 and TRBJ1-5; the D gene is possibly TRBD1 (5 bases). This CDR3 is 14 amino acids long. With 0 bases removed from V and 5 bases from J, the gap between germline ends came to 8 bases. CDR1 is SEHNR and CDR2 is FQNEAQ in the germline V gene (reference sequence).